This T cell receptor beta chain was sequenced during a study of CD8+ T cells in alopecia areata. CDR3 length: 15 residues. In germline, CDR1 is SGHDN, CDR2 FVKESK. V was cut by 1 base and J by 0 bases, with 10 bases left in between. In each case, RNA was isolated and then reverse transcribed into cDNA as the sequencing template. Repertoires were generated with immunoSEQ multiplex PCR, while TCRdb's copy carries only in-frame clones and drops some. The sample contains some 130,000 clones, 45% to 65% of which appear only once. The chain employs TRBV14 and TRBJ2-7; D tentatively reads TRBD1 or TRBD2 (5 bases each). This material consisted of CD4+ T cells sorted from blood, taken at week 0. This sequence was found in a human donor with alopecia areata. The CDR3 sequence: CASSQGLGDSYEQYF. The CDR3, as DNA: TGTGCCAGCAGCCAAGGACTGGGGGACTCCTACGAGCAGTACTTC.